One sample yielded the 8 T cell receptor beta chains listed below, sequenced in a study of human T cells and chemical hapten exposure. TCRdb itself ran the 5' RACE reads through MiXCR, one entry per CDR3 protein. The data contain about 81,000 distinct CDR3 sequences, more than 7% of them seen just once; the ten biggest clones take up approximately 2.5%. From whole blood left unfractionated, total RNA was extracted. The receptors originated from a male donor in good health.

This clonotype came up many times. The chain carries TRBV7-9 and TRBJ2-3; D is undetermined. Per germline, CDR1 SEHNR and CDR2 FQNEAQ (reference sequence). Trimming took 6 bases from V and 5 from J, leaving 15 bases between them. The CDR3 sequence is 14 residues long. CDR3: CASSQILPGDTQYF. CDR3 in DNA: TGTGCCAGCAGTCAAATCCTACCGGGAGATACGCAGTATTTT.

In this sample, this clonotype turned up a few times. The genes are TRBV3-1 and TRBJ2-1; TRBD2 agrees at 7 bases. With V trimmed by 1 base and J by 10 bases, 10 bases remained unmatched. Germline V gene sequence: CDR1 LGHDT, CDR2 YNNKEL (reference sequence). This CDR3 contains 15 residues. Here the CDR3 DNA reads TGTGCCAGCAGCCAAGTTACACTAGCGTCCTGGGAGCAGTTCTTC. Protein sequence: CASSQVTLASWEQFF.

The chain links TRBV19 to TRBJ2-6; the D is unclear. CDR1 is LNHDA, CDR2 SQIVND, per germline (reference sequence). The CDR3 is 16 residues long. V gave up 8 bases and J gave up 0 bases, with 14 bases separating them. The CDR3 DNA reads TGTGCCAGTGACCAATATCATGCCTCTGGGGCCAACGTCCTGACTTTC. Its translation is CASDQYHASGANVLTF.

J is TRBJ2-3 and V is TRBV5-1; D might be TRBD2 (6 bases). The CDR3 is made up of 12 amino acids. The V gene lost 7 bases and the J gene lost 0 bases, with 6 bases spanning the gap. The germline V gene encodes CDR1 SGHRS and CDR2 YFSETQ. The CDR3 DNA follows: TGCGCCAGCGGGAGGAGCACAGATACGCAGTATTTT. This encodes CASGRSTDTQYF.

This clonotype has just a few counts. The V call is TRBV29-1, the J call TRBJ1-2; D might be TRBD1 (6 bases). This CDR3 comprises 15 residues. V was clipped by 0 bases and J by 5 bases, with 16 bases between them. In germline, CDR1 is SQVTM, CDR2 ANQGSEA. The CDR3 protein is CSVEESGTLFYGYTF. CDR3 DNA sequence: TGCAGCGTTGAAGAAAGCGGGACACTTTTTTATGGCTACACCTTC.

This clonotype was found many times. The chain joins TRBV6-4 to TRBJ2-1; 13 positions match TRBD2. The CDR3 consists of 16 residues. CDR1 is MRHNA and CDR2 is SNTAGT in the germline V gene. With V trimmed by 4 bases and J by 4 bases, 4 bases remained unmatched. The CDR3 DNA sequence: TGTGCCAGCAGTGGACTAGCGGGGGGCCCTTACAATGAGCAGTTCTTC. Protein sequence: CASSGLAGGPYNEQFF.

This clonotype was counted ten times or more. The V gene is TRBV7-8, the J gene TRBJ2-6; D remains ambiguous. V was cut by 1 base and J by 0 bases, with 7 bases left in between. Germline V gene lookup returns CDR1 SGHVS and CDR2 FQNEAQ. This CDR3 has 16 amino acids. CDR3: CASSLGPTSGANVLTF. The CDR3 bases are TGTGCCAGCAGCTTAGGGCCTACCTCTGGGGCCAACGTCCTGACTTTC.

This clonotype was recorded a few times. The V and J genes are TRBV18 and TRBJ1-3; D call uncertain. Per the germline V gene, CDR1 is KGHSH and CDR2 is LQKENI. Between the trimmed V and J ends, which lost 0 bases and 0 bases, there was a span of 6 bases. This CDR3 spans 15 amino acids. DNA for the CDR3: TGTGCCAGCTCACCACCCCATCACTCTGGAAACACCATATATTTT. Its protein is CASSPPHHSGNTIYF.